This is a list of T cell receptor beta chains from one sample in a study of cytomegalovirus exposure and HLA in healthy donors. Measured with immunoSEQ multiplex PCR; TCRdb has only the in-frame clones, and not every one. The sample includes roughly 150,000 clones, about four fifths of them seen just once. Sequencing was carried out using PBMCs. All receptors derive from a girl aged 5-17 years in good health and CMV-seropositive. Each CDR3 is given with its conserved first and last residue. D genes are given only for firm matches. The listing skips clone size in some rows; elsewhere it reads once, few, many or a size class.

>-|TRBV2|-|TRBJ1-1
CASKNRQENTEAFF
TGTGCCAGCAAAAACCGGCAGGAGAACACTGAAGCTTTCTTT
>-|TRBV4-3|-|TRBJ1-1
CASSQEFGNTEAFF
TGCGCCAGCAGCCAAGAGTTCGGGAACACTGAAGCTTTCTTT
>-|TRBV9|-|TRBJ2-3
CASSVSSGSTDTQYF
TGTGCCAGCAGCGTAAGCAGCGGTAGCACAGATACGCAGTATTTT
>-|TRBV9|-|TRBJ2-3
CASSVEGVLDMQYF
TGTGCCAGCAGCGTCGAGGGGGTTTTGGATATGCAGTATTTT
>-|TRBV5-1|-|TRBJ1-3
CASSTGPSGNTIYF
TGCGCCAGCAGCACGGGTCCCTCTGGAAACACCATATATTTT
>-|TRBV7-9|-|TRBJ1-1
CASSSPPNTEAFF
TGTGCCAGCAGCTCCCCTCCGAACACTGAAGCTTTCTTT
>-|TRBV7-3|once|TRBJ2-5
CASSHHERNKETQYF
TGTGCCAGCAGCCACCACGAACGTAACAAAGAGACCCAGTACTTC
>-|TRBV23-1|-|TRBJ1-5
CASSQSLTAHEVNQPQHF
TGCGCCAGCAGTCAATCCCTAACGGCCCACGAGGTTAATCAGCCCCAGCATTTT
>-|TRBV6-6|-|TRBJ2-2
CASSFRGAGELFF
TGTGCCAGCAGTTTCAGGGGTGCCGGGGAGCTGTTTTTT
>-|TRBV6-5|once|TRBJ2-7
CASSYGADKPYEQYF
TGTGCCAGCAGTTACGGGGCGGACAAACCCTACGAGCAGTACTTC
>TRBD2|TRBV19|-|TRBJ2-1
CASSIRPAGESYNEQFF
TGTGCCAGTAGTATTAGACCAGCGGGAGAATCCTACAATGAGCAGTTCTTC
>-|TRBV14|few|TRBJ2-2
CASGGVIGTGELFF
TGTGCCAGCGGTGGAGTCATTGGGACCGGGGAGCTGTTTTTT
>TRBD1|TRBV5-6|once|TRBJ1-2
CASSLDRGAYGYTF
TGTGCCAGCAGCTTGGACAGGGGGGCCTATGGCTACACCTTC
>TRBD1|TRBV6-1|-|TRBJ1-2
CASSEGRDRVMRGYTF
TGTGCCAGCAGTGAAGGGAGGGACAGGGTGATGCGCGGCTACACCTTC